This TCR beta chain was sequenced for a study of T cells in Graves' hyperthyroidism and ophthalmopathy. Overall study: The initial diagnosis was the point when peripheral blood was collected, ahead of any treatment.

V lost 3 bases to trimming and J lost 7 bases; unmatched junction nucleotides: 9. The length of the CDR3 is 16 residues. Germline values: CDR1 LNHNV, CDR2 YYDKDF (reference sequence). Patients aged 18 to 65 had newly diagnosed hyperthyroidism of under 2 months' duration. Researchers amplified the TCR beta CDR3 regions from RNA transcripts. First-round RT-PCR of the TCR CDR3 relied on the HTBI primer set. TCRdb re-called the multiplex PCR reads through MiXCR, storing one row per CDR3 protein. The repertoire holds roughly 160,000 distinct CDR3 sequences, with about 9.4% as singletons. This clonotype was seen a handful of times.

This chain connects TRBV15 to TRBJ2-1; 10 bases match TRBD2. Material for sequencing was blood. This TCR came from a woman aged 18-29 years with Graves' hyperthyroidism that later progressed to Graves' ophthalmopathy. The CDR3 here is CATSSFSGGAVNEQFF. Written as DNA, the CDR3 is TGTGCCACCAGCAGTTTCAGCGGGGGGGCTGTGAATGAGCAGTTCTTC.